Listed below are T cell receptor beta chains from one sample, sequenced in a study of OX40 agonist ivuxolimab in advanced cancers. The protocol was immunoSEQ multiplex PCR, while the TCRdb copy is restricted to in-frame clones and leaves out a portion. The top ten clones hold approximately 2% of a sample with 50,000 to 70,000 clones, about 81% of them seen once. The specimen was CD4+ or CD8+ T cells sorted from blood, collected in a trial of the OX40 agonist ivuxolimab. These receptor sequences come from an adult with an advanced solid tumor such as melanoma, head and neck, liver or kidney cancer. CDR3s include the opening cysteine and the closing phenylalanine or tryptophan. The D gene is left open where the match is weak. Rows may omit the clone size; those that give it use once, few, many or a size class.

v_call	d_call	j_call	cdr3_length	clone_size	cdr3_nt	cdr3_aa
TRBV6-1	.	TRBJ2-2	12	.	TGTGCCAGCACTCCAGTCGCCGGGGAGCTGTTTTTT	CASTPVAGELFF
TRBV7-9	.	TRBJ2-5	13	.	TGTGCCAGCAGCCTTCGGAACCAAGAGACCCAGTACTTC	CASSLRNQETQYF
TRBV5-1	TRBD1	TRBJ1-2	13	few	TGCGCCAGCAGCTCGGGACAGACTTATGGCTACACCTTC	CASSSGQTYGYTF
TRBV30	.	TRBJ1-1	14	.	TGTGCCTGGAATCGTGAGGCCCGAGGCACTGAAGCTTTCTTT	CAWNREARGTEAFF
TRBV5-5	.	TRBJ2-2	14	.	TGTGCCAGCAGCCCGACAGGCAAAACCGGGGAGCTGTTTTTT	CASSPTGKTGELFF
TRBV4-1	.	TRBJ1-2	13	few	TGCGCCAGCAGCCAAGTCGGGAGCTATGGCTACACCTTC	CASSQVGSYGYTF
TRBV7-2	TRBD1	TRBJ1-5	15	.	TGTGCCAGCAGCCGGGACAGGGGGGTGGGTCAGCCCCAGCATTTT	CASSRDRGVGQPQHF
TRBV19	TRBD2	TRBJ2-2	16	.	TGTGCCAGTAGTTTACTAGCGGGAGTATCTACCGGGGAGCTGTTTTTT	CASSLLAGVSTGELFF
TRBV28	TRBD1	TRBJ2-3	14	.	TGTGCCAGCAGTGAATGGACAGGGGCAGATACGCAGTATTTT	CASSEWTGADTQYF
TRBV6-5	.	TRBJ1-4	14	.	TGTGCCAGCAGTTACGTGGCCCGATATGAAAAACTGTTTTTT	CASSYVARYEKLFF
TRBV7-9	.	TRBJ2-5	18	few	TGTGCCAGCCAGAGGGATTTTTTTGCGTCTGGGTACCAAGAGACCCAGTACTTC	CASQRDFFASGYQETQYF
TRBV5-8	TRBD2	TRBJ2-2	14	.	TGTGCCAGCAGCTCGGGGGGTCAGATCGGGGAGCTGTTTTTT	CASSSGGQIGELFF
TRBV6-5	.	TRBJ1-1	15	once	TGTGCCAGCAGTTACTCCCAGAGAGGGCACACTGAAGCTTTCTTT	CASSYSQRGHTEAFF
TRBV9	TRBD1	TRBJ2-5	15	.	TGTGCCAGCAGCGTAGTAGGACAGGGTGGGGAGACCCAGTACTTC	CASSVVGQGGETQYF
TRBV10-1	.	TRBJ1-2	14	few	TGCGCCAGCAGTGAGTCGGGCAGAACTTATGGCTACACCTTC	CASSESGRTYGYTF
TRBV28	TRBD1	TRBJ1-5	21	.	TGTGCCAGCAGGCTTGTACGAGCCGGGACAGGGGGCAGTGGAAGCAATCAGCCCCAGCATTTT	CASRLVRAGTGGSGSNQPQHF
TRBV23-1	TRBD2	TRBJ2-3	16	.	TGCGCCAGCAGTCAGCCACTAGCGGGGAGCACAGATACGCAGTATTTT	CASSQPLAGSTDTQYF
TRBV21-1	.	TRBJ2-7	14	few	TGTGCCAGCAGCCTGACTAGCGCCTTATACGAGCAGTACTTC	CASSLTSALYEQYF
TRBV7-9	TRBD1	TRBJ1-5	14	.	TGTGCCAGCAGCTCGGGACAGCGGAATCAGCCCCAGCATTTT	CASSSGQRNQPQHF
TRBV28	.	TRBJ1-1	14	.	TGTGCCAGCACTACAGGGACCTTTGATGCTGAAGCTTTCTTT	CASTTGTFDAEAFF
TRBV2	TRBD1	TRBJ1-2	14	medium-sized	TGTGCCAGCAGTGGCGGGACAGGGGGCAATGGCTACACCTTC	CASSGGTGGNGYTF
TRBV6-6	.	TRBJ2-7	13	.	TGTGCCAGCCAAACAGGGAACTCCTACGAGCAGTACTTC	CASQTGNSYEQYF
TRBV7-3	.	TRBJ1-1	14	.	TGTGCCAGCAGCTTAATAGCGGGGAACACTGAAGCTTTCTTT	CASSLIAGNTEAFF
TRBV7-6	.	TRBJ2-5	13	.	TGTGCCAGCAGCGTTCAGAATCGGGAGACCCAGTACTTC	CASSVQNRETQYF
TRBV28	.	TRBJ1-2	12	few	TGTGCCAGCAGTACGGGCGTCTATGGCTACACCTTC	CASSTGVYGYTF
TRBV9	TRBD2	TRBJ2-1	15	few	TGTGCCAGCAGCCCCGACCGCGGGGGGGCCTATGAGCAGTTCTTC	CASSPDRGGAYEQFF
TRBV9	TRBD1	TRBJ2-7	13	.	TGTGCCAGCAGCGTCGGGACAGCCTACGAGCAGTACTTC	CASSVGTAYEQYF
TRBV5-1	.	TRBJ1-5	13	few	TGCGCCAGCAGCTTAGGTCAGGATCAGCCCCAGCATTTT	CASSLGQDQPQHF
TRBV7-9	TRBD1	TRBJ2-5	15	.	TGTGCCAGCAGCCGTTCGACAGGGAATATGGAGACCCAGTACTTC	CASSRSTGNMETQYF
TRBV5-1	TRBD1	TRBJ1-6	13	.	TGCGCCAGCAGCTCGGGACAGGCTAAACCCCTCCACTTT	CASSSGQAKPLHF
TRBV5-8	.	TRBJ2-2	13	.	TGTGCCAGCAGCTTGGAGGTGACCGGGGAGCTGTTTTTT	CASSLEVTGELFF
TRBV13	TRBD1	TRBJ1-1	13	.	TGTGCCAGCAGCTTAAACAGGGGCACTGAAGCTTTCTTT	CASSLNRGTEAFF
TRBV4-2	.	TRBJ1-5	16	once	TGTGCCAGCAGCCAAGACGGAGGGGTAAGCAATCAGCCCCAGCATTTT	CASSQDGGVSNQPQHF
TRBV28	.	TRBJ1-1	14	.	TGTGCCAGCAGTTTAGCGGGGGGCGCAGGTGAAGCTTTCTTT	CASSLAGGAGEAFF
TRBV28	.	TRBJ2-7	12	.	TGTGCCAGCAGTCTACTAGACTACGAGCAGTACTTC	CASSLLDYEQYF
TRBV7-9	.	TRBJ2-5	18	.	TGTGCCAGCAGCTTTGCTCTTCGGAGGGGCACCGTTCGAGAGACCCAGTACTTC	CASSFALRRGTVRETQYF
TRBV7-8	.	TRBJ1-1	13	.	TGTGCCAGCAGCTCCGTGAGGGAGGCCGAAGCTTTCTTT	CASSSVREAEAFF
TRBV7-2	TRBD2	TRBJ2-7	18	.	TGTGCCAGCAGCTTAGACGGGAGGCCCCTTAGGGGAGACTACGAGCAGTACTTC	CASSLDGRPLRGDYEQYF
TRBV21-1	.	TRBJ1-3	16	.	TGTGCCAGCAGCACGAAGACCGGACAGTCGGGAAACACCATATATTTT	CASSTKTGQSGNTIYF
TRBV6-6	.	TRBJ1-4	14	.	TGTGCCAGCAAGGCACCACCCCGGGGTGAAAAACTGTTTTTT	CASKAPPRGEKLFF
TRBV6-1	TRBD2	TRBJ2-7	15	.	TGTGCCAGCAGTGCCACCTCCGGGACTAGCTACGAGCAGTACTTC	CASSATSGTSYEQYF
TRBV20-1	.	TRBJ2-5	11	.	TGCAGTTCCAGACCCCGGGAGCTCCAGTACTTC	CSSRPRELQYF
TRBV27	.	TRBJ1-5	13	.	TGTGCCAGCAGTTCCGCGGGAGGGAGGCCCCAGCATTTT	CASSSAGGRPQHF
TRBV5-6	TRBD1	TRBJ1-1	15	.	TGTGCCAGCAGCTTGCCAGGGACAGGGAAGGGTGAAGCTTTCTTT	CASSLPGTGKGEAFF
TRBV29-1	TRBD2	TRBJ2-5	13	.	TGCAGCGTTTCTTCGGCGGGAGTAGAGACCCAGTACTTC	CSVSSAGVETQYF
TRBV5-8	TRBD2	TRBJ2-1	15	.	TGTGCCAGCAGCCGGACTAGCCCCTCCTACAATGAGCAGTTCTTC	CASSRTSPSYNEQFF
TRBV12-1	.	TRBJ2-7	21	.	TGTGCCAGCAGCTTTGGGAACATCACACGATGGATTATCACTACGAGGGGCGAGCAGTACTTC	CASSFGNITRWIITTRGEQYF
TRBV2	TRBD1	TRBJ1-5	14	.	TGTGCCAGCAGTGAATGGACAGGGAATCAGCCCCAGCATTTT	CASSEWTGNQPQHF
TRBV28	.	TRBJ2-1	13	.	TGTGCCAGCAGTTACAGTGGCCTGAATGAGCAGTTCTTC	CASSYSGLNEQFF
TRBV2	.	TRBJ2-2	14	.	TGTGCCAGCAGCCGGACTACGAACACCGGGGAGCTGTTTTTT	CASSRTTNTGELFF
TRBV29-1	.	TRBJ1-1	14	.	TGCAGCGCCAGATGGGGCAGGCCGAACACTGAAGCTTTCTTT	CSARWGRPNTEAFF
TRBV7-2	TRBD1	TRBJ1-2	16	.	TGTGCCAGCAGCTTAGGGCAGGGGGGTACTAACTATGGCTACACCTTC	CASSLGQGGTNYGYTF
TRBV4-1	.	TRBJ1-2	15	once	TGCGCCAGCAGCCAAGATGGGGCAGGGCCCTATGGCTACACCTTC	CASSQDGAGPYGYTF
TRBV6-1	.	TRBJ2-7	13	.	TGTGCCAGCAGTTCCAGAACAAGCTACGAGCAGTACTTC	CASSSRTSYEQYF
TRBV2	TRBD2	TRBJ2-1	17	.	TGTGCCAGCAGTAGAGAGAATAGCGGGAGCTCCTACAATGAGCAGTTCTTC	CASSRENSGSSYNEQFF